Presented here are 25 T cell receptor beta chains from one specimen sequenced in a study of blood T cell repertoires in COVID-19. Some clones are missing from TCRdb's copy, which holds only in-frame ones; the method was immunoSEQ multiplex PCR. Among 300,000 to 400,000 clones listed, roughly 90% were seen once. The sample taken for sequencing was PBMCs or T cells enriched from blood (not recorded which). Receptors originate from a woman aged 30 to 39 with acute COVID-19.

The CDR3 loop is CASSSRQGLIYGYTF. The DNA of the CDR3 is TGTGCCAGCAGTTCTAGACAGGGGCTTATCTATGGCTACACCTTC. The chain carries TRBV6-5 and TRBJ1-2; 8 positions agree with TRBD1. Germline lookup yields CDR1 MNHEY and CDR2 SVGAGI. V lost 4 bases, J lost 4 bases, and 8 bases stayed unmatched. The CDR3 consists of 15 residues.

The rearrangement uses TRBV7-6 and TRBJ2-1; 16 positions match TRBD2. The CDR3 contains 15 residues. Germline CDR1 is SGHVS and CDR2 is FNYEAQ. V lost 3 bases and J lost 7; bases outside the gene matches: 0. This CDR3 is CASSLGLAGGNEQFF. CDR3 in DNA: TGTGCCAGCAGCTTGGGACTAGCGGGGGGGAATGAGCAGTTCTTC.

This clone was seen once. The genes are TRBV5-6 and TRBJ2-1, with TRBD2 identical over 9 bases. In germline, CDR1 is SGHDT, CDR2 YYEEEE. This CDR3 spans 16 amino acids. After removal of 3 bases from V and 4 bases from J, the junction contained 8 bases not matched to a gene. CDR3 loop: CASSSLAGAPYNEQFF. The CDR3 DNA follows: TGTGCCAGCAGCTCTTTAGCGGGGGCTCCGTACAATGAGCAGTTCTTC.

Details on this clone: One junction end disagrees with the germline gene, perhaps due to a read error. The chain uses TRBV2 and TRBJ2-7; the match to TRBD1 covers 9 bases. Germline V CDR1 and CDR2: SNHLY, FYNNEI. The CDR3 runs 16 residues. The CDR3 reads CAKKPMGQGSIYGQYF. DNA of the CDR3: TGTGCCAAAAAACCCATGGGACAGGGTTCTATCTACGGGCAGTACTTC.

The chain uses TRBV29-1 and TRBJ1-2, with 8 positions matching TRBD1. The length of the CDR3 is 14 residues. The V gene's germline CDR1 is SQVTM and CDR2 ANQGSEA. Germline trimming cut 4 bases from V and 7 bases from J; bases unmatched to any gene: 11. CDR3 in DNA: TGCAGCGTTGCCAGACAGGGGTCGATGGGTGGCTACACCTTC. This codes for CSVARQGSMGGYTF.

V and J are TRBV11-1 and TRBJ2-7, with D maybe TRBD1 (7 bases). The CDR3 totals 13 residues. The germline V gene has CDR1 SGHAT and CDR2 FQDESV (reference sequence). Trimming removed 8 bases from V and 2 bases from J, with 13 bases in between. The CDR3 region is CASGGTVAYEQYF. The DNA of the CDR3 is TGTGCCAGCGGGGGGACAGTTGCCTACGAGCAGTACTTC.

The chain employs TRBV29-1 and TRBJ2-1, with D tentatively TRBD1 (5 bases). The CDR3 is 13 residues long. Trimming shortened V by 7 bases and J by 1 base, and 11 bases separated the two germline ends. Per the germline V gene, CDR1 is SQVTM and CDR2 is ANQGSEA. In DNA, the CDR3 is TGCAGCGAACAAGACAGTTCCTACAATGAGCAGTTCTTC. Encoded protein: CSEQDSSYNEQFF.

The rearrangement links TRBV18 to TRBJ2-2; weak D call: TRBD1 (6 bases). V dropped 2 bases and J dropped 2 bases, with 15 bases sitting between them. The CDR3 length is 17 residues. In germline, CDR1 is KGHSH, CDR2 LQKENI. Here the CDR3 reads CASSPDFLGTNTGELFF. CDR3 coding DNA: TGTGCCAGCTCACCAGATTTTCTTGGGACAAACACCGGGGAGCTGTTTTTT.

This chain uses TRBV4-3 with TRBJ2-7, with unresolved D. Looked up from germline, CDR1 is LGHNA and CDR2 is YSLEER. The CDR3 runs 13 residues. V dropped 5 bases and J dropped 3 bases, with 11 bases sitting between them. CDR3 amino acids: CASSVAPDYEQYF. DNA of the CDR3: TGCGCCAGCAGCGTGGCCCCTGACTACGAGCAGTACTTC.

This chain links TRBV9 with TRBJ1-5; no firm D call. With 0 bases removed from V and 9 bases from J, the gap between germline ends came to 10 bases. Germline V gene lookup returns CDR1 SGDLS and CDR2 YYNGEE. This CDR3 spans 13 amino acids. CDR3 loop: CASSVEREGPQHF. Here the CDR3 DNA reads TGTGCCAGCAGCGTAGAAAGGGAGGGGCCCCAGCATTTT.

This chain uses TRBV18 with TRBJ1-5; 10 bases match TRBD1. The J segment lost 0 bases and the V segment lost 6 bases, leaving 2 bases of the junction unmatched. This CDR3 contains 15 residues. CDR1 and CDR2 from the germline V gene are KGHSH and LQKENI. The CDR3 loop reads CASSRTGGSNQPQHF. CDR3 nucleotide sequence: TGTGCCAGCTCCCGGACAGGGGGTAGCAATCAGCCCCAGCATTTT.

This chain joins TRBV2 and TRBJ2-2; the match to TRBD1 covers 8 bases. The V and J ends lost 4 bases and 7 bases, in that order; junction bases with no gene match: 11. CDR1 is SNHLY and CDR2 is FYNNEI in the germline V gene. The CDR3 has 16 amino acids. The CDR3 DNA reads TGTGCCAGCAGTGTTGTTTCAGGGGGCGCCGGCGGGGAGCTGTTTTTT. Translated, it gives CASSVVSGGAGGELFF.

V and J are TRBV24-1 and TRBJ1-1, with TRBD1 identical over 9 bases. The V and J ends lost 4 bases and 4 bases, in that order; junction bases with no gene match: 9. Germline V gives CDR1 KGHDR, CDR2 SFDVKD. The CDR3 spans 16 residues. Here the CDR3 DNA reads TGTGCCACCAGTGACTCATCCGGGACAGGGCTCACTGAAGCTTTCTTT. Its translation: CATSDSSGTGLTEAFF.

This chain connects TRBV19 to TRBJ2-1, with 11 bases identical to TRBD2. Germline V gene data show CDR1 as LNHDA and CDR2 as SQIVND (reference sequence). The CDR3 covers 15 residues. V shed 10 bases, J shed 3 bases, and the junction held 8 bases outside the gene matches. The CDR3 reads CATRIAGGVYNEQFF. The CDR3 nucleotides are TGTGCCACAAGGATAGCGGGGGGGGTCTACAATGAGCAGTTCTTC. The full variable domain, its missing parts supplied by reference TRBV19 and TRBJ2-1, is DGGITQSPKYLFRKEGQNVTLSCEQNLNHDAMYWYRQDPGQGLRLIYYSQIVNDFQKGDIAEGYSVSREKKESFPLTVTSAQKNPTAFYLCATRIAGGVYNEQFFGPGTRLTVL.

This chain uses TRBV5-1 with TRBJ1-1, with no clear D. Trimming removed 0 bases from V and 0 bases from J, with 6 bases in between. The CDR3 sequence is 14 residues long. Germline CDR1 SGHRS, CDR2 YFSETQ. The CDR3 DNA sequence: TGCGCCAGCAGCTTGGAAGCGGTGAACACTGAAGCTTTCTTT. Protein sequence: CASSLEAVNTEAFF.

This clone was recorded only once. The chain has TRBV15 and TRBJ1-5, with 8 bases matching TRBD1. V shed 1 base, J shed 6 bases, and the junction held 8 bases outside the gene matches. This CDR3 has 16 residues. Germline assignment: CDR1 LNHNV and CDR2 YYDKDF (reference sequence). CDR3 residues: CATSRVRQGKAQPQHF. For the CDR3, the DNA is TGTGCCACCAGCAGAGTCCGACAGGGGAAGGCTCAGCCCCAGCATTTT.

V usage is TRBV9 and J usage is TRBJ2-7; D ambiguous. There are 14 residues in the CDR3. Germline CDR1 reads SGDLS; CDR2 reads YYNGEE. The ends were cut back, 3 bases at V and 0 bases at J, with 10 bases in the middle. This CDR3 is CASSEIDTSYEQYF. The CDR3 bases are TGTGCCAGCAGCGAGATTGACACCTCCTACGAGCAGTACTTC.

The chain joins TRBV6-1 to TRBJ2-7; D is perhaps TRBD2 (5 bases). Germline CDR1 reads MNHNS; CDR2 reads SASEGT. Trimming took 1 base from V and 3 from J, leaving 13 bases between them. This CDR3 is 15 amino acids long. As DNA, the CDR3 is TGTGCCAGCAGTGAAGGACCCGGGGTTCACTACGAGCAGTACTTC. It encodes CASSEGPGVHYEQYF.

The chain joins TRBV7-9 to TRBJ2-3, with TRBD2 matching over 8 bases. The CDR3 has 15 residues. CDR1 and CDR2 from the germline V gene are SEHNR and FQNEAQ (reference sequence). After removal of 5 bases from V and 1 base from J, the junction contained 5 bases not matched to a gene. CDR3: CASSHTSGRTDTQYF. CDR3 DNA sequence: TGTGCCAGCAGCCACACTAGCGGTCGCACAGATACGCAGTATTTT.

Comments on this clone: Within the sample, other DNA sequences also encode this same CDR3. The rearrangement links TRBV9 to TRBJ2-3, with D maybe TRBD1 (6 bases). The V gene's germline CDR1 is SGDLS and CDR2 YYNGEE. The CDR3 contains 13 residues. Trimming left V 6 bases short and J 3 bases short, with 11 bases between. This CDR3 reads CASKGQGTDTQYF. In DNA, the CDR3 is TGTGCCAGCAAGGGTCAGGGGACAGATACGCAGTATTTT. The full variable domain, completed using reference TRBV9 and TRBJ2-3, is DSGVTQTPKHLITATGQRVTLRCSPRSGDLSVYWYQQSLDQGLQFLIQYYNGEERAKGNILERFSAQQFPDLHSELNLSSLELGDSALYFCASKGQGTDTQYFGPGTRLTVL.

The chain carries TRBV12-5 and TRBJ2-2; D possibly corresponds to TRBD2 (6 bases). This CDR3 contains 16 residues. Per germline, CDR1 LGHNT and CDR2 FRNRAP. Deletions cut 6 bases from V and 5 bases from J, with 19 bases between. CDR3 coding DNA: TGTGCTAGTGGACTAAAATTCGGTGGAGGGACCGGGGAGCTGTTTTTT. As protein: CASGLKFGGGTGELFF.

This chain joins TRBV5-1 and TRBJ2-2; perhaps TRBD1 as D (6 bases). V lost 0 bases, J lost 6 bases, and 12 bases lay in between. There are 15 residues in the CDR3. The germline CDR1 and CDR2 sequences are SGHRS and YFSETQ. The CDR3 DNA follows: TGCGCCAGCAGCTTGGCAGGGGTTGAGGCCGGGGAGCTGTTTTTT. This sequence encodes CASSLAGVEAGELFF.

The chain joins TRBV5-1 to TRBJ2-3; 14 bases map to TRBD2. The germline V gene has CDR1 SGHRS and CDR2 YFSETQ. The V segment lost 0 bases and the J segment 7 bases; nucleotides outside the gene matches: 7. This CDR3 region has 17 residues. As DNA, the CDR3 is TGCGCCAGCAGCTTGGCCGGGGGACTAGCGGGGGAGTATACGCAGTATTTT. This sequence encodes CASSLAGGLAGEYTQYF. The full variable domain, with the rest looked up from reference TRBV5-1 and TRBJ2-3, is KAGVTQTPRYLIKTRGQQVTLSCSPISGHRSVSWYQQTPGQGLQFLFEYFSETQRNKGNFPGRFSGRQFSNSRSEMNVSTLELGDSALYLCASSLAGGLAGEYTQYFGPGTRLTVL.

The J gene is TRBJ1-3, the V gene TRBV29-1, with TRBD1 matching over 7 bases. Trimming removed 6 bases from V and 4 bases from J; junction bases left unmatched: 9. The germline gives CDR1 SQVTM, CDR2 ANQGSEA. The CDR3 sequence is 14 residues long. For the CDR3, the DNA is TGCAGCGTCTGGGACACAGGGGCGGGAAACACCATATATTTT. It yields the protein CSVWDTGAGNTIYF.

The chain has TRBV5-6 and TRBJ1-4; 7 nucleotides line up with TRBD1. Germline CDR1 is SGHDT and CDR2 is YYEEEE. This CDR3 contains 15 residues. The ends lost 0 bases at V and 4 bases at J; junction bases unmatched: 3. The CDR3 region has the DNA TGTGCCAGCAGCTTGGGGGGACAGCTTAATGAAAAACTGTTTTTT. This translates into CASSLGGQLNEKLFF.